These 26 T cell receptor beta chains share one sample of origin, sequenced in a study of Graves' ophthalmopathy and Graves' hyperthyroidism. Scientists amplified the TCR beta CDR3 regions from RNA transcripts. HTBI primers were used in a first-round RT-PCR, which preceded a second-round multiplex PCR. TCRdb processed the multiplex PCR reads anew with MiXCR; each CDR3 protein has one entry. The sample shows approximately 210,000 distinct CDR3 sequences, about 22% of them seen only once. Source material: peripheral blood. The receptors originated from a woman aged 50 to 60 with Graves' ophthalmopathy.

This clonotype appeared a few times. This chain links TRBV11-2 with TRBJ2-5; 14 nucleotides line up with TRBD2. Trimming cost V 4 bases and J 3 bases; bases outside gene matches: 4. The CDR3 runs 16 residues. Germline V CDR1 and CDR2: SGHAT, FQNNGV. Here the CDR3 reads CASSSPGLAGEETQYF. In nucleotides, the CDR3 is TGTGCCAGCAGCTCCCCGGGACTAGCGGGAGAAGAGACCCAGTACTTC.

This clonotype came up many times. The chain uses TRBV20-1 and TRBJ2-2; D could derive from TRBD1 or TRBD2 (5 bases each). Per germline, CDR1 DFQATT and CDR2 SNEGSKA (reference sequence). CDR3 length: 15 residues. V lost 5 bases, J lost 6 bases, and 19 bases lay in between. Written as DNA, the CDR3 is TGCAGTGCTGGGACCACTAGTGTAGTAGCCGGGGAGCTGTTTTTT. Its protein is CSAGTTSVVAGELFF.

This clonotype was seen repeatedly, ten times or more. V gene TRBV6-5 combines with J gene TRBJ2-7; 8 bases are a match to TRBD1. CDR1 is MNHEY, CDR2 SVGAGI, per germline. This CDR3 has 15 residues. Trimming took 6 bases from V and 3 from J; bases not matched to a gene: 10. The CDR3 spells CASRLVGTGNYEQYF. For the CDR3, the DNA is TGTGCCAGCAGACTCGTCGGGACAGGTAACTACGAGCAGTACTTC.

This clonotype was observed at least ten times. The chain couples TRBV28 to TRBJ1-1; D unresolved. Germline V gene lookup returns CDR1 MDHEN and CDR2 SYDVKM. V lost 5 bases and J 2 bases, leaving 15 bases between the germline ends. CDR3 length equals 15 residues. The CDR3 DNA reads TGTGCCAGCAGTGCGTTGGTGGGGAGTAACACTGAAGCTTTCTTT. This sequence encodes CASSALVGSNTEAFF. The full variable domain, its missing parts supplied by reference TRBV28 and TRBJ1-1, is DVKVTQSSRYLVKRTGEKVFLECVQDMDHENMFWYRQDPGLGLRLIYFSYDVKMKEKGDIPEGYSVSREKKERFSLILESASTNQTSMYLCASSALVGSNTEAFFGQGTRLTVV.

The sample holds a few counts of this clonotype. V is TRBV5-1 and J is TRBJ2-1; either TRBD1 or TRBD2 may supply D (5 bases each). Trimming cost V 7 bases and J 8 bases, with 13 bases left between them. This CDR3 contains 12 residues. Germline values: CDR1 SGHRS, CDR2 YFSETQ. The CDR3 nucleotides are TGCGCCAGCGGGGCATTGGGGGATGAGCAGTTCTTC. This sequence encodes CASGALGDEQFF. The whole variable domain, remainder taken from reference TRBV5-1 and TRBJ2-1, is KAGVTQTPRYLIKTRGQQVTLSCSPISGHRSVSWYQQTPGQGLQFLFEYFSETQRNKGNFPGRFSGRQFSNSRSEMNVSTLELGDSALYLCASGALGDEQFFGPGTRLTVL.

In its sample, this clonotype was seen many times. The chain employs TRBV11-2 and TRBJ2-6; 8 bases match TRBD1. Per germline, CDR1 SGHAT and CDR2 FQNNGV. V lost 3 bases to trimming and J lost 0 bases; unmatched junction nucleotides: 4. The CDR3 is 17 residues long. CDR3 DNA: TGTGCCAGCAGCTTTCTGGGACAGGTCTCTGGGGCCAACGTCCTGACTTTC. It specifies CASSFLGQVSGANVLTF.

The chain is built from TRBV4-1 and TRBJ2-7; 7 nucleotides align to TRBD2. The junction had 7 bases not matched to a gene; V was cut back by 2 bases and J by 6 bases. In germline, CDR1 is MGHRA, CDR2 YSYEKL. This CDR3 is 14 amino acids long. CDR3 sequence: CASSQPGGGVEQYF. DNA for the CDR3: TGCGCCAGCAGCCAACCCGGCGGGGGAGTCGAGCAGTACTTC.

This clonotype has ten or more counts. The rearrangement links TRBV20-1 to TRBJ2-7; 9 bases are a match to TRBD1. Germline V gene lookup returns CDR1 DFQATT and CDR2 SNEGSKA (reference sequence). V was clipped by 1 base and J by 4 bases; unmatched bases: 5. The CDR3 has 14 residues. Here the CDR3 DNA reads TGCAGTGCTAGAGTTATGGACAGGGGTTACGAGCAGTACTTC. This gives the protein CSARVMDRGYEQYF.

This clonotype has at least ten counts. The chain recombines TRBV19 with TRBJ1-1; D is possibly TRBD1 (5 bases). CDR3 size: 13 residues. V lost 5 bases, J lost 2 bases, and 9 bases lay in between. Germline lookup yields CDR1 LNHDA and CDR2 SQIVND (reference sequence). CDR3 sequence reads: CASSADRNTEAFF. Here the CDR3 DNA reads TGTGCCAGTAGTGCCGACAGAAACACTGAAGCTTTCTTT.

Of note for this clonotype: A clone one base away is much larger, so this may be a read error. This rearrangement joins TRBV15 to TRBJ2-2; 8 bases fit TRBD1. Germline V lookup: CDR1 LNHNV, CDR2 YYDKDF (reference sequence). This CDR3 has 15 amino acids. The CDR3 is CVTSTLDRAGGELFF. The DNA of the CDR3 is TGTGTCACCAGCACTTTGGACAGGGCTGGCGGGGAGCTGTTTTTT.

This clonotype was detected many times. The J gene is TRBJ2-5, the V gene TRBV29-1, with D hard to call. With 6 bases removed from V and 2 bases from J, the gap between germline ends came to 13 bases. Germline CDR1 SQVTM, CDR2 ANQGSEA. This CDR3 spans 13 amino acids. For the CDR3, the DNA is TGCAGCGTCGGCCGGCCTTCTCAAGAGACCCAGTACTTC. Residues: CSVGRPSQETQYF.

This clonotype appeared many times. This rearrangement joins TRBV2 to TRBJ2-7, with D perhaps matching TRBD2 (5 bases). The CDR3 covers 13 residues. CDR1 SNHLY and CDR2 FYNNEI come from the germline V gene. V shed 6 bases and J shed 6 bases, with 15 bases lying between them. The CDR3 spells CASRVVGVGEQYF. The CDR3 coding sequence is TGTGCCAGCAGAGTAGTGGGAGTGGGCGAGCAGTACTTC.

This clonotype was seen at least ten times. This chain connects TRBV29-1 to TRBJ2-5, with TRBD2 matching over 11 bases. There are 13 residues in the CDR3. Germline CDR1 SQVTM, CDR2 ANQGSEA. Unmatched junction bases numbered 4, after V lost 6 bases and J lost 4 bases. The CDR3 DNA is TGCAGCGTCAAACTAGCGGGAGCAGAGACCCAGTACTTC. It codes for CSVKLAGAETQYF.

This clonotype was found many times. The gene calls are TRBV24-1 and TRBJ1-1; no definite D call. CDR1 and CDR2 (germline): KGHDR, SFDVKD. The CDR3 is made up of 14 amino acids. The V gene lost 2 bases and the J gene lost 3 bases, with 9 bases spanning the gap. DNA of the CDR3: TGTGCCACCAGTGATTCCCGTCTCTACACTGAAGCTTTCTTT. It encodes CATSDSRLYTEAFF.

The table lists this clonotype with many counts. The chain has TRBV7-9 and TRBJ2-7; D possibly corresponds to TRBD2 (8 bases). Germline V gene lookup returns CDR1 SEHNR and CDR2 FQNEAQ (reference sequence). This CDR3 has 17 amino acids. Trimming pared 5 bases from V and 2 bases from J, leaving 22 bases between. CDR3 nucleotide sequence: TGTGCCAGCAGCCTAGGGGGCGTCGGTAGCGGGACCTACGAGCAGTACTTC. As protein: CASSLGGVGSGTYEQYF.

This clonotype was counted between two and nine times. The rearrangement links TRBV6-2 or TRBV6-3 to TRBJ2-7, with TRBD1 identical over 9 bases. Looked up from germline, CDR1 is MNHEY and CDR2 is SVGEGT. The V segment lost 6 bases and the J segment 7 bases; nucleotides outside the gene matches: 4. The CDR3 totals 12 residues. The CDR3 DNA sequence: TGTGCCAGCAGCCGAGACAGGGGGGAGCAGTACTTC. Protein sequence: CASSRDRGEQYF.

This clonotype was seen ten or more times. The chain employs TRBV18 and TRBJ1-1; D call uncertain. The CDR3 totals 13 residues. V was pared by 5 bases and J by 1 base, with 8 bases between. Germline CDR1 KGHSH, CDR2 LQKENI. CDR3 sequence: CASSGSENTEAFF. The CDR3 DNA sequence: TGTGCCAGCTCAGGCAGCGAGAACACTGAAGCTTTCTTT.

The chain carries TRBV9 and TRBJ1-3; no clear D. Trimming pared 0 bases from V and 0 bases from J, leaving 13 bases between. The CDR3 contains 17 residues. Germline-derived CDR1 and CDR2 are SGDLS and YYNGEE. The CDR3 loop is CASSVAPEAPSGNTIYF. The CDR3 DNA reads as TGTGCCAGCAGCGTAGCTCCTGAGGCCCCCTCTGGAAACACCATATATTTT.

This clonotype has a count of ten or more. J is TRBJ2-6 and V is TRBV19; D could derive from TRBD1 or TRBD2 (6 bases each). Germline V CDR1 and CDR2: LNHDA, SQIVND (reference sequence). The CDR3 has 19 residues. Trimming took 7 bases from V and 3 from J, leaving 25 bases between them. In DNA, the CDR3 is TGTGCCAGTACCTCGTTCAGTCTTGGGGGGCTGAGTGGGGCCAACGTCCTGACTTTC. Amino acid sequence: CASTSFSLGGLSGANVLTF.

This clonotype has at least ten counts. V usage is TRBV19 and J usage is TRBJ2-7, with D perhaps TRBD1 (6 bases). Germline-derived CDR1 and CDR2 are LNHDA and SQIVND (reference sequence). V shed 6 bases and J shed 4 bases, with 22 bases lying between them. The CDR3 sequence is 16 residues long. The CDR3 DNA reads as TGTGCCAGTAGCCGGAATTTTGCAGTAGGGGGTTACGAGCAGTACTTC. It translates to CASSRNFAVGGYEQYF.

J is TRBJ2-7 and V is TRBV20-1; TRBD1 matches 8 bases. The junction had 17 bases not matched to a gene; V was cut back by 5 bases and J by 5 bases. Germline V gives CDR1 DFQATT, CDR2 SNEGSKA (reference sequence). This CDR3 spans 16 amino acids. The CDR3 DNA sequence: TGCAGTGCTTATCGAGCCGGACGGGACAGGCGCAACGAGCAGTACTTC. Its translation is CSAYRAGRDRRNEQYF.

This clonotype came up many times. This sequence joins TRBV4-1 and TRBJ1-2, with D uncertain. Trimming pared 5 bases from V and 0 bases from J, leaving 7 bases between. CDR1 is MGHRA and CDR2 is YSYEKL in the germline V gene. This CDR3 is 13 amino acids long. The CDR3 sequence: CASSWETNYGYTF. Here the CDR3 DNA reads TGCGCCAGCAGCTGGGAGACTAACTATGGCTACACCTTC.

This clonotype was found many times. The chain has TRBV12-3 or TRBV12-4 and TRBJ2-4, with 8 bases identical to TRBD2. J was trimmed by 1 base and V by 5 bases; bases with no gene match: 19. The CDR3 sequence is 20 residues long. CDR3 nucleotides: TGTGCCAGCAGTCCCGGGGGGGTAAGTCGGGTACGCCGGGCCAAAAACATTCAGTACTTC. Translation: CASSPGGVSRVRRAKNIQYF.

The chain has TRBV7-3 and TRBJ2-7; tentative D call: TRBD1 (5 bases). Per germline, CDR1 SGHTA and CDR2 FQGTGA. V lost 4 bases and J 5 bases, leaving 12 bases between the germline ends. The CDR3 spans 13 residues. The CDR3 coding sequence is TGTGCCAGCAGCTCCCAGGGTTCCAACGAGCAGTACTTC. Translating it yields CASSSQGSNEQYF.

This clonotype has just a few counts. CDR3 DNA sequence: TGTGCCATCAGTTTGGACAGGGGGAATCAGCCCCAGCATTTT. Protein: CAISLDRGNQPQHF. This chain connects TRBV10-3 to TRBJ1-5, with 10 bases identical to TRBD1. This CDR3 is built from 14 residues. The trim removed 5 bases at V and 4 bases at J, leaving 2 bases unmatched. The V gene's germline CDR1 is ENHRY and CDR2 SYGVKD.

This clonotype occurred many times. The CDR3 DNA reads as TGTGCCAGCAGCCAAGGCGGCGGGAGAATTGAGACCCAGTACTTC. Translating it yields CASSQGGGRIETQYF. The chain couples TRBV3-1 to TRBJ2-5; 7 bases fit TRBD2. The junction had 7 bases not matched to a gene; V was cut back by 1 base and J by 5 bases. The CDR3 length is 15 residues. The germline V gene has CDR1 LGHDT and CDR2 YNNKEL (reference sequence).